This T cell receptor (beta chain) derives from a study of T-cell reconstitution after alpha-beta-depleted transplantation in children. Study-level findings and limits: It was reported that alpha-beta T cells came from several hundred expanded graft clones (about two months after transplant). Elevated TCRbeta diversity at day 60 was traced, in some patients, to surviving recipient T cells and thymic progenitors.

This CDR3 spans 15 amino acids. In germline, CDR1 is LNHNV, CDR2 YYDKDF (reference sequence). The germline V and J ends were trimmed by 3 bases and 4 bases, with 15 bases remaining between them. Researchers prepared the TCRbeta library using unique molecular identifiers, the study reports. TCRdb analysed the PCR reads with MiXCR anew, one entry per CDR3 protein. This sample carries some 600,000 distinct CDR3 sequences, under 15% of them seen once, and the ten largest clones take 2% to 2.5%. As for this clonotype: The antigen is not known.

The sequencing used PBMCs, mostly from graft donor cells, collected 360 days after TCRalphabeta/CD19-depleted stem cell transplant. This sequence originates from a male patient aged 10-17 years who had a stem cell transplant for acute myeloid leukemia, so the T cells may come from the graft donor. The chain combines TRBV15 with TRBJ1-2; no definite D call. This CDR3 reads CATSSAVLLPYGYTF. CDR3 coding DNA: TGTGCCACCAGCAGCGCCGTGCTCCTTCCCTATGGCTACACCTTC.